The TCR beta chain described here comes from a study of T-cell memory formation after mild COVID-19. CDR1 and CDR2 from the germline V gene are SGDLS and YYNGEE. V lost 4 bases and J lost 9, with 11 bases in between. This CDR3 comprises 12 residues. In this sample, this clonotype turned up a few times. Antigen unknown. The study's findings and limits: CD4+ contracting clones lay mainly in CM and EM, CD8+ ones in EMRA. Cross-reactive memory apparently joined, as some responding clones appeared in pre-infection memory.

TCRdb processed the 5' RACE reads anew with MiXCR; each CDR3 protein has one entry. The sample has under 250,000 distinct CDR3 sequences, 7.5% to 10% seen once. Material for sequencing was PBMCs or a T cell subset sorted from them (not recorded which). The chain uses TRBV9 and TRBJ2-1; no definite D call. This receptor was identified in a young man who had mild COVID-19 (a few samples of this study predate the infection). Cell type and time point are not known. In DNA form, the CDR3 reads TGTGCCAGCAGCTCCAGTACGGGTGAGCAGTTCTTC. Its protein is CASSSSTGEQFF.